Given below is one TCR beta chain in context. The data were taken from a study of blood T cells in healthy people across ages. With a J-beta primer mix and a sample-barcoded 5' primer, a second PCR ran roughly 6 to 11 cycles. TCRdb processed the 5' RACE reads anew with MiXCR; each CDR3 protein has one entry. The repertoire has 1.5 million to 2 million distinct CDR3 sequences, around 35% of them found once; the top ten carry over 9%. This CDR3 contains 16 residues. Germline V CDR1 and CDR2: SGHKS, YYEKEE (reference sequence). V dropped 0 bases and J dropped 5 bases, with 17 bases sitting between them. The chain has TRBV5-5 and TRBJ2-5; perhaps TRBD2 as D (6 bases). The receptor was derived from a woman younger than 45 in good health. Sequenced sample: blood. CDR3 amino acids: CASSLVGLQGGETQYF. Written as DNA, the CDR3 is TGTGCCAGCAGCTTGGTGGGACTGCAAGGTGGGGAGACCCAGTACTTC.